The 8 T cell receptor beta chains below all came from one sample that was sequenced in a study of OX40 agonist ivuxolimab in advanced cancers. Method: immunoSEQ multiplex PCR; TCRdb's copy keeps in-frame clones and lacks some. The data contain around 76,000 clones, roughly 85% of them seen just once; the ten biggest clones take up about 0.6%. Source: CD4+ or CD8+ T cells sorted from blood, taken in a trial of the OX40 agonist ivuxolimab. These receptors were collected from an adult with an advanced solid tumor such as melanoma, head and neck, liver or kidney cancer.

The chain couples TRBV6-5 to TRBJ1-5, with D possibly being TRBD1 (5 bases). CDR3 length equals 14 residues. The ends were cut back, 8 bases at V and 2 bases at J, with 13 bases in the middle. Germline CDR1 reads MNHEY; CDR2 reads SVGAGI. The chain's CDR3 is CASGRLGGNQPQHF. CDR3 DNA: TGTGCCAGCGGGAGATTGGGGGGCAATCAGCCCCAGCATTTT.

This chain uses TRBV7-9 with TRBJ2-3; unclear D gene. This CDR3 spans 15 amino acids. CDR1 SEHNR and CDR2 FQNEAQ come from the germline V gene (reference sequence). Trimming shortened V by 3 bases and J by 9 bases, and 19 bases separated the two germline ends. The CDR3 loop reads CASSFSGTTDTTQYF. CDR3 nucleotides: TGTGCCAGCAGCTTTTCGGGTACCACAGATACAACGCAGTATTTT.

Here the CDR3 reads CASSVQGSTEAFF. DNA for the CDR3: TGTGCCAGCAGCGTACAGGGGAGCACTGAAGCTTTCTTT. The rearrangement joins TRBV7-2 to TRBJ1-1, with 7 bases that match TRBD1. Per germline, CDR1 SGHTA and CDR2 FQGNSA. There are 13 residues in the CDR3. V shed 5 bases, J shed 4 bases, and the junction held 4 bases outside the gene matches.

The chain couples TRBV11-1 to TRBJ2-7; 7 nucleotides align to TRBD2. Trimming cost V 6 bases and J 2 bases; bases outside gene matches: 10. Germline V lookup: CDR1 SGHAT, CDR2 FQDESV (reference sequence). The CDR3 has 15 residues. This CDR3 is CASRGGTASTYEQYF. Written as DNA, the CDR3 is TGTGCCAGCAGGGGAGGGACGGCTAGTACCTACGAGCAGTACTTC.

The count of this clone is one. V gene TRBV11-2 combines with J gene TRBJ2-2, with D unresolved. This CDR3 has 13 amino acids. Trimming pared 6 bases from V and 2 bases from J, leaving 7 bases between. Germline values: CDR1 SGHAT, CDR2 FQNNGV. In DNA, the CDR3 is TGTGCCAGCAGTTGGCGTAACACCGGGGAGCTGTTTTTT. Protein product: CASSWRNTGELFF.

Concerning this clone: This same CDR3 is encoded by further DNA sequences in the sample. The J gene is TRBJ2-2, the V gene TRBV2; 7 bases line up with TRBD1. The trim removed 9 bases at V and 2 bases at J, leaving 6 bases unmatched. The CDR3 extends over 14 amino acids. Germline V gene lookup returns CDR1 SNHLY and CDR2 FYNNEI. The CDR3 coding sequence is TGTGCCAGTGACAGGGACGCTAACACCGGGGAGCTGTTTTTT. Amino acid sequence: CASDRDANTGELFF.

This chain links TRBV25-1 with TRBJ2-5; maybe TRBD2 (5 bases). V was trimmed by 5 bases and J by 5 bases, leaving 12 bases between them. The CDR3 has 13 amino acids. Germline CDR1 reads MGHDK; CDR2 reads SYGVNS. CDR3 nucleotides: TGTGCCAGCAGTACGGACTTTTCGGAGACCCAGTACTTC. Amino acid sequence: CASSTDFSETQYF.

The V and J genes are TRBV7-3 and TRBJ2-7, with a tentative D call TRBD2 (5 bases). The CDR3 length is 15 residues. Germline loops: CDR1 SGHTA, CDR2 FQGTGA. Trimming took off 1 base at V and 3 bases at J, with 13 bases between the two ends. The CDR3 loop is CASSLSGEGFYEQYF. Written as DNA, the CDR3 is TGTGCCAGCAGCTTAAGTGGCGAGGGATTCTACGAGCAGTACTTC.